One and the same sample provided the 11 T cell receptor beta chains below, sequenced in a study of OX40 agonist ivuxolimab in advanced cancers. TCRdb keeps only in-frame clones here, not all; method: immunoSEQ multiplex PCR. This sample yields more than 30,000 clones, of which approximately 79% are seen a single time; 11% belongs to the top ten. The sample was CD4+ or CD8+ T cells sorted from blood, taken in a trial of the OX40 agonist ivuxolimab. The receptor set was obtained from an adult with an advanced solid tumor such as melanoma, head and neck, liver or kidney cancer.

The rearrangement uses TRBV11-2 and TRBJ1-1; D not resolved. Deletions cut 5 bases from V and 1 base from J, with 8 bases between. This CDR3 comprises 13 residues. Germline V CDR1 and CDR2: SGHAT, FQNNGV. CDR3 DNA: TGTGCCAGCAGCGGGAGGGCGAACACTGAAGCTTTCTTT. Protein product: CASSGRANTEAFF.

The chain has TRBV29-1 and TRBJ2-1; 10 positions agree with TRBD2. The CDR3 is made up of 15 amino acids. Per germline, CDR1 SQVTM and CDR2 ANQGSEA. J gave up 10 bases and V 0 bases, and 9 bases lay outside the gene matches. DNA for the CDR3: TGCAGCGTTGAAGATCCAGCGGGGGGGCCGTTGGAGCAGTTCTTC. This sequence encodes CSVEDPAGGPLEQFF.

This chain connects TRBV6-5 to TRBJ2-7; D not certain. Trimming pared 4 bases from V and 3 bases from J, leaving 7 bases between. The CDR3 covers 12 residues. CDR1 is MNHEY and CDR2 is SVGAGI in the germline V gene. The CDR3 here is CASSSAHYEQYF. CDR3 DNA sequence: TGTGCCAGCAGTTCGGCCCACTACGAGCAGTACTTC.

The genes are TRBV28 and TRBJ1-2; possible D gene TRBD1, 6 bases. Trimming pared 3 bases from V and 4 bases from J, leaving 12 bases between. Per the germline V gene, CDR1 is MDHEN and CDR2 is SYDVKM. There are 14 residues in the CDR3. The CDR3 coding sequence is TGTGCCAGCAGTTTCCACAGGGAGGGCTATGGCTACACCTTC. Translation: CASSFHREGYGYTF.

The J gene is TRBJ2-7, the V gene TRBV5-6; 13 bases fit TRBD2. With V trimmed by 4 bases and J by 3 bases, 4 bases remained unmatched. Per germline, CDR1 SGHDT and CDR2 YYEEEE. CDR3 size: 15 residues. The CDR3 here is CASSELAGGRYEQYF. The CDR3 DNA follows: TGTGCCAGCAGCGAACTAGCGGGGGGGCGCTACGAGCAGTACTTC.

This clone has more than one count but fewer than ten. The V call is TRBV2, the J call TRBJ2-3; no reliable D call. Germline V gene data show CDR1 as SNHLY and CDR2 as FYNNEI. Between the trimmed V and J ends, which lost 3 bases and 0 bases, there was a span of 16 bases. CDR3 length equals 17 residues. The CDR3 sequence: CASSDLLTDKSTDTQYF. Here the CDR3 DNA reads TGTGCCAGCAGTGACCTACTAACTGATAAAAGCACAGATACGCAGTATTTT.

The rearrangement uses TRBV4-1 and TRBJ2-5, with D perhaps being TRBD1 or TRBD2 (6 bases each). Germline V gene data show CDR1 as MGHRA and CDR2 as YSYEKL. CDR3 size: 15 residues. Between the trimmed V and J ends, which lost 3 bases and 9 bases, there was a span of 20 bases. CDR3 in DNA: TGCGCCAGCAGCCACCGAGAGATCCGGAGGGGGGCCCAGTACTTC. Its protein is CASSHREIRRGAQYF.

The chain recombines TRBV6-1 with TRBJ2-1; D is unresolved. With 7 bases removed from V and 5 bases from J, the gap between germline ends came to 12 bases. The CDR3 totals 13 residues. Looked up from germline, CDR1 is MNHNS and CDR2 is SASEGT. This CDR3 is CASKRLKNNEQFF. CDR3 nucleotide sequence: TGTGCCAGCAAGAGGCTAAAAAACAATGAGCAGTTCTTC.

The CDR3 spells CASSANPDSYGYTF. The CDR3 DNA is TGTGCCAGCAGCGCCAATCCGGACAGTTATGGCTACACCTTC. This rearrangement joins TRBV9 to TRBJ1-2; a weak D match, TRBD1 (6 bases). This CDR3 comprises 14 residues. Trimming removed 3 bases at V and 5 bases at J, with 14 bases between. The germline V gene encodes CDR1 SGDLS and CDR2 YYNGEE.

This clone was counted only a few times. The chain links TRBV15 to TRBJ1-3; D not certain. There are 15 residues in the CDR3. Germline-derived CDR1 and CDR2 are LNHNV and YYDKDF (reference sequence). Trimming removed 2 bases at V and 0 bases at J, with 8 bases between. The CDR3 region is CATSRTSTSGNTIYF. The CDR3 DNA reads TGTGCCACCAGCAGAACGAGTACCTCTGGAAACACCATATATTTT.

V gene TRBV5-6 combines with J gene TRBJ1-1; no clear D. Trimming pared 0 bases from V and 3 bases from J, leaving 15 bases between. Germline values: CDR1 SGHDT, CDR2 YYEEEE. The CDR3 has 16 residues. CDR3 in amino acids: CASSLEGWVGYTEAFF. The CDR3 DNA reads as TGTGCCAGCAGCTTGGAGGGTTGGGTGGGATACACTGAAGCTTTCTTT.